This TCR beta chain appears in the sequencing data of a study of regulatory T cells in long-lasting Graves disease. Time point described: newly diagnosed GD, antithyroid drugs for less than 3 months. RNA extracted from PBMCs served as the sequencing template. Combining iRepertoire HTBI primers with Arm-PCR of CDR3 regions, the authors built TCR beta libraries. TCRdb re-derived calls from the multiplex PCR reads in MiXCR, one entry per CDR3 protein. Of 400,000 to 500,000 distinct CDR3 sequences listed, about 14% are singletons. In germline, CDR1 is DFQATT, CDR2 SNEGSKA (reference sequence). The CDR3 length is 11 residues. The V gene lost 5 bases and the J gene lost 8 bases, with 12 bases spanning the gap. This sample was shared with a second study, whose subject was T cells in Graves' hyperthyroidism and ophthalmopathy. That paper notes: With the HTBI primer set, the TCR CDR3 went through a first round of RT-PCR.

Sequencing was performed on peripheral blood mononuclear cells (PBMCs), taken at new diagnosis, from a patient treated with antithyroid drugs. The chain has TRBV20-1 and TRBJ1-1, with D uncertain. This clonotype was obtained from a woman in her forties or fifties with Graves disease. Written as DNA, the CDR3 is TGCAGTGCTCGTCACCGACTCGAAGCTTTCTTT. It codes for CSARHRLEAFF.